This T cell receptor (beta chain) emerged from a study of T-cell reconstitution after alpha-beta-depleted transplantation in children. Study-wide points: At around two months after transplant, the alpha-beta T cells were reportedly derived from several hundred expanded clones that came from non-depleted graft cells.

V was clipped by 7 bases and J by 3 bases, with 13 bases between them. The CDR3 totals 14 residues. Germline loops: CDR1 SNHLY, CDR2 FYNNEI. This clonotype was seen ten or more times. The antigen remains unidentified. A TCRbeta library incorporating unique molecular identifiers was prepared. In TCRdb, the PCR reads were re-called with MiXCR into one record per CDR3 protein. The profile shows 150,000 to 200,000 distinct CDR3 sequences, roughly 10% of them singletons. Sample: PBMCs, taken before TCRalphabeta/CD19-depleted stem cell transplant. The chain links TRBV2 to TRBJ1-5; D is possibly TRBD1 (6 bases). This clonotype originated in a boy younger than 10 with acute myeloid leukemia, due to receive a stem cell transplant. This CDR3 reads CASKTGLVNQPQHF. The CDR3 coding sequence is TGTGCCAGCAAAACAGGGTTGGTCAATCAGCCCCAGCATTTT.